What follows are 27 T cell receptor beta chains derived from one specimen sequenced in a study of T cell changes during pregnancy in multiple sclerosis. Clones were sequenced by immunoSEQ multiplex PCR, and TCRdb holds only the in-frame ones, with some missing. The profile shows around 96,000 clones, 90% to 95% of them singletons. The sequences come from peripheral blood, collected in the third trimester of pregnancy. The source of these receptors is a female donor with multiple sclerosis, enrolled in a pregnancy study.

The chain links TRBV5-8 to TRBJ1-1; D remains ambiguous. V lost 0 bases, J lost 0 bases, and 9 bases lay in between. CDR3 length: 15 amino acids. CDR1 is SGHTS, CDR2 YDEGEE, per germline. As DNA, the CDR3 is TGTGCCAGCAGCTTGGGGCAGACTTTGAACACTGAAGCTTTCTTT. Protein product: CASSLGQTLNTEAFF. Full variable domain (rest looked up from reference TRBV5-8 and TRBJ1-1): EAGVTQSPTHLIKTRGQQATLRCSPISGHTSVYWYQQALGLGLQFLLWYDEGEERNRGNFPPRFSGRQFPNYSSELNVNALELEDSALYLCASSLGQTLNTEAFFGQGTRLTVV.

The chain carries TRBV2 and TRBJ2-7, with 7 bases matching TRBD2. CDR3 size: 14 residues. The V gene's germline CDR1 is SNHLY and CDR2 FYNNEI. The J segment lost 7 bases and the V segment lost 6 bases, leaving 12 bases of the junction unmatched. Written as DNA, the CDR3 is TGTGCCAGCAGGTCTAGCGGATCTGAAAGGGAGCAGTACTTC. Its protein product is CASRSSGSEREQYF.

CDR3 coding DNA: TGCGCCAGCAGCCTAAGGACAGGGGTCTACAATGAGCAGTTCTTC. Its translation is CASSLRTGVYNEQFF. The chain recombines TRBV5-1 with TRBJ2-1; 9 nucleotides agree with TRBD1. Trimming removed 4 bases from V and 3 bases from J; junction bases left unmatched: 5. The CDR3 consists of 15 residues. Germline assignment: CDR1 SGHRS and CDR2 YFSETQ. The variable domain in full, with the rest retrieved from reference TRBV5-1 and TRBJ2-1, is KAGVTQTPRYLIKTRGQQVTLSCSPISGHRSVSWYQQTPGQGLQFLFEYFSETQRNKGNFPGRFSGRQFSNSRSEMNVSTLELGDSALYLCASSLRTGVYNEQFFGPGTRLTVL.

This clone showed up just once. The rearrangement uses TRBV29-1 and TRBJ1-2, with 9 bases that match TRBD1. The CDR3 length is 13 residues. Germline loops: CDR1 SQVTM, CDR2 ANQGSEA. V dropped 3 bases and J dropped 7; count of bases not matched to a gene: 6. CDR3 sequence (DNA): TGCAGCGTTGAGGCGGACAGGGGAAGTGGCTACACCTTC. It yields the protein CSVEADRGSGYTF. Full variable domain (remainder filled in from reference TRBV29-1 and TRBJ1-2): SAVISQKPSRDICQRGTSLTIQCQVDSQVTMMFWYRQQPGQSLTLIATANQGSEATYESGFVIDKFPISRPNLTFSTLTVSNMSPEDSSIYLCSVEADRGSGYTFGSGTRLTVV.

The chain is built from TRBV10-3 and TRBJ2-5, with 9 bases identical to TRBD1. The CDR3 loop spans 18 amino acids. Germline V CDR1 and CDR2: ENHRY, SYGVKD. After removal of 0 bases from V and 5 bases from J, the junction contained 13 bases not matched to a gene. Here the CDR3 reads CAISESTAQGARLETQYF. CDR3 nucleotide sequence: TGTGCCATCAGTGAGTCGACGGCACAGGGGGCGCGTCTTGAGACCCAGTACTTC.

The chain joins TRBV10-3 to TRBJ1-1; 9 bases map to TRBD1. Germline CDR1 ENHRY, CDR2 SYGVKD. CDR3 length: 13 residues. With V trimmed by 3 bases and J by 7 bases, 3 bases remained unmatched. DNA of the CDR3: TGTGCCATCAGTGAACAGGGGGCAGTTGAAGCTTTCTTT. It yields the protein CAISEQGAVEAFF.

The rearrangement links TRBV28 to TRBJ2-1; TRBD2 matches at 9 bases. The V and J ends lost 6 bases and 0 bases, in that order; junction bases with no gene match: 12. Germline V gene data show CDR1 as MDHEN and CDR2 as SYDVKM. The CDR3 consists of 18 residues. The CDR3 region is CASSQTSGPGSSYNEQFF. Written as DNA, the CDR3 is TGTGCCAGCAGCCAAACTAGCGGGCCCGGTAGCTCCTACAATGAGCAGTTCTTC.

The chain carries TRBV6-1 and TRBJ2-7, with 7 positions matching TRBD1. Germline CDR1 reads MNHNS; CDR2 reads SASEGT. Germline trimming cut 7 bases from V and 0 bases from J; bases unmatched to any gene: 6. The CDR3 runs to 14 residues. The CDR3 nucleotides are TGTGCCAGCAAGAATGGGACAGTCTCCTACGAGCAGTACTTC. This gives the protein CASKNGTVSYEQYF.

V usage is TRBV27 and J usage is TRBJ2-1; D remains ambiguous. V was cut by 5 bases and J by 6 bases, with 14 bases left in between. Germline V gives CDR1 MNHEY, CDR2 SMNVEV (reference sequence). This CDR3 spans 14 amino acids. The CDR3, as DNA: TGTGCCAGCAGTCCCGTTGGCAGCGCCAATGAGCAGTTCTTC. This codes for CASSPVGSANEQFF.

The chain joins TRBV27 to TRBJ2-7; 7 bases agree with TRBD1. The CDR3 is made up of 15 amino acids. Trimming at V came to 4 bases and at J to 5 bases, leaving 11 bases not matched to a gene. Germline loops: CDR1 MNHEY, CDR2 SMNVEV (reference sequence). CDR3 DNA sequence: TGTGCCAGCAGTTCCTCCGAGGGGGCAGTGAACGAGCAGTACTTC. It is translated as CASSSSEGAVNEQYF.

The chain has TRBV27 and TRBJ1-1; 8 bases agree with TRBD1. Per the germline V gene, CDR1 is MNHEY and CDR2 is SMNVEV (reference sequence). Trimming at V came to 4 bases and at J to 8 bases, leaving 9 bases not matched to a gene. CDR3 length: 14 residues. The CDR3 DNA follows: TGTGCCAGCAGTTACGGCAGGGGGCTTATGGAAGCTTTCTTT. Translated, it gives CASSYGRGLMEAFF.

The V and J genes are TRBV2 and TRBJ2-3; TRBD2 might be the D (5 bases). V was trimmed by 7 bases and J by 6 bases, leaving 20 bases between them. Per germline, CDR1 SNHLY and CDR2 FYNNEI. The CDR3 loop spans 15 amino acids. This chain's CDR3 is CASNRDQSFLDTQYF. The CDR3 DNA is TGTGCCAGCAACCGGGATCAATCATTTCTGGATACGCAGTATTTT.

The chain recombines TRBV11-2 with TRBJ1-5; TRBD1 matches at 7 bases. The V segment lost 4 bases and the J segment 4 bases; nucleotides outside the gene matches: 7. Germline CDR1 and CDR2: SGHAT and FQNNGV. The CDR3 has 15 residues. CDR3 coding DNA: TGTGCCAGCAGCTCCAACAGGGGACGGAATCAGCCCCAGCATTTT. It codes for CASSSNRGRNQPQHF. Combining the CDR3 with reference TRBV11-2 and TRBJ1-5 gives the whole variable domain EAGVAQSPRYKIIEKRQSVAFWCNPISGHATLYWYQQILGQGPKLLIQFQNNGVVDDSQLPKDRFSAERLKGVDSTLKIQPAKLEDSAVYLCASSSNRGRNQPQHFGDGTRLSIL.

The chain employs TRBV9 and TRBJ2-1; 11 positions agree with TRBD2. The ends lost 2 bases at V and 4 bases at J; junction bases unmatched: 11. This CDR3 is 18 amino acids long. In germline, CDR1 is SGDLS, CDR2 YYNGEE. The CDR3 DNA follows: TGTGCCAGCAGCGTTGGACTAGCGGGCCCACCGGGGTACAATGAGCAGTTCTTC. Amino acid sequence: CASSVGLAGPPGYNEQFF. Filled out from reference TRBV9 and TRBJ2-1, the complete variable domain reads DSGVTQTPKHLITATGQRVTLRCSPRSGDLSVYWYQQSLDQGLQFLIQYYNGEERAKGNILERFSAQQFPDLHSELNLSSLELGDSALYFCASSVGLAGPPGYNEQFFGPGTRLTVL.

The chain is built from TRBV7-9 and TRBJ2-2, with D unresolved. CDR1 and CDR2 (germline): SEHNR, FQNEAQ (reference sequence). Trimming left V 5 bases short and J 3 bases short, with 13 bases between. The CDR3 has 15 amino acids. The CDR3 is CASSRSVRYTGELFF. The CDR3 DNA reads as TGTGCCAGCAGCCGGAGCGTTCGGTACACCGGGGAGCTGTTTTTT.

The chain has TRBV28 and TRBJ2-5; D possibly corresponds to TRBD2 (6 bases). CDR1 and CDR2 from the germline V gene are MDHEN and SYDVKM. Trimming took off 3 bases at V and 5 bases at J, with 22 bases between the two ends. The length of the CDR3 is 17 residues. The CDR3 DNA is TGTGCCAGCAGTTTGCGACTCGGGGGAGACCCAAGGGAGACCCAGTACTTC. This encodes CASSLRLGGDPRETQYF.

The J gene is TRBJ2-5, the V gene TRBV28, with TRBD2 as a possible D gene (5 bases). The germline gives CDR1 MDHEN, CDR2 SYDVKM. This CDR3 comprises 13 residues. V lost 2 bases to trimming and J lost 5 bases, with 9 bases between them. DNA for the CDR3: TGTGCCAGCAGTTTAGGCGGGTGGGAGACCCAGTACTTC. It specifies CASSLGGWETQYF.

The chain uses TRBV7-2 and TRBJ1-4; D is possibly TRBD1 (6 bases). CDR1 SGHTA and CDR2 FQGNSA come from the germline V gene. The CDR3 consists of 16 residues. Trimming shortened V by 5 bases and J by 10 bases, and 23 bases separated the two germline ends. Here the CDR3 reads CASSPQGTLTLGKLFF. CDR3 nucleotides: TGTGCCAGCAGCCCCCAGGGGACGTTAACCTTGGGAAAACTGTTTTTT.

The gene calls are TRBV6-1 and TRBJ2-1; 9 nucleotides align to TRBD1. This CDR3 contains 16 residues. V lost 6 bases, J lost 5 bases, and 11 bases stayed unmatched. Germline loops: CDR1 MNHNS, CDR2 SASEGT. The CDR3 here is CASREQGAVAHNEQFF. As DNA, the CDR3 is TGTGCCAGCAGGGAACAGGGGGCGGTTGCACACAATGAGCAGTTCTTC.

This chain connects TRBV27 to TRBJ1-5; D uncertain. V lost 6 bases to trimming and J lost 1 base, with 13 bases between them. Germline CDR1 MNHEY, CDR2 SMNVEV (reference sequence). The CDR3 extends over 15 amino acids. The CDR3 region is CASRPYGGSNQPQHF. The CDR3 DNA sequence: TGTGCCAGCAGGCCATACGGAGGGAGCAATCAGCCCCAGCATTTT.

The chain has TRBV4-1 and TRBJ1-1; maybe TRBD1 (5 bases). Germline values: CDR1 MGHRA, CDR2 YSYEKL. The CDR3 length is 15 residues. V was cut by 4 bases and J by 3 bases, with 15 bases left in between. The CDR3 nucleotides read TGCGCCAGCAGCCCGCCTAGGGTACAGGACACTGAAGCTTTCTTT. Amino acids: CASSPPRVQDTEAFF.

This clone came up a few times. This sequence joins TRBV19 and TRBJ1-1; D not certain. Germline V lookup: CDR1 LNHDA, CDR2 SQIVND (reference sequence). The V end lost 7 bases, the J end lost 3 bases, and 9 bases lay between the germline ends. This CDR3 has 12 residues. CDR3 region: CASIRGDTEAFF. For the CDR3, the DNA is TGTGCCAGTATACGGGGTGACACTGAAGCTTTCTTT. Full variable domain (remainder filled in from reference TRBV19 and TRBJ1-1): DGGITQSPKYLFRKEGQNVTLSCEQNLNHDAMYWYRQDPGQGLRLIYYSQIVNDFQKGDIAEGYSVSREKKESFPLTVTSAQKNPTAFYLCASIRGDTEAFFGQGTRLTVV.

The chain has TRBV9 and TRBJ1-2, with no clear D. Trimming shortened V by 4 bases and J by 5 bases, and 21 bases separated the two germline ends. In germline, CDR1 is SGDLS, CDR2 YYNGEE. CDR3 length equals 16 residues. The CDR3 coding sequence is TGTGCCAGCAGCCCACCCCTCAAGGAGGCTTTGTATGGCTACACCTTC. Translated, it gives CASSPPLKEALYGYTF.

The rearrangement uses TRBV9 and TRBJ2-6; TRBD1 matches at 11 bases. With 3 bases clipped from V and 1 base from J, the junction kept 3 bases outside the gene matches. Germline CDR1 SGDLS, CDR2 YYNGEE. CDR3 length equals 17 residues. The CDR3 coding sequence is TGTGCCAGCAGCGGGGGACAGGGGGTTTCTGGGGCCAACGTCCTGACTTTC. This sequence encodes CASSGGQGVSGANVLTF.

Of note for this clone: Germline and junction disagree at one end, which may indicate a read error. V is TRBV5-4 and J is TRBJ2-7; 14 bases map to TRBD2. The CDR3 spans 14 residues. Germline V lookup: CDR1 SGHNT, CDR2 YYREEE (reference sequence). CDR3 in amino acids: CASSLGLAGAVQYF. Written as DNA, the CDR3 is TGTGCCAGCAGTTTGGGACTAGCGGGAGCAGTGCAGTACTTC.

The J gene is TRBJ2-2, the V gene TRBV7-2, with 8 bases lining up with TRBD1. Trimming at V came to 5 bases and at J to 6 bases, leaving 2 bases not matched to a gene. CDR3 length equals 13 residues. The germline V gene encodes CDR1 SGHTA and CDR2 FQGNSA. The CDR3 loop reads CASSLTGAGELFF. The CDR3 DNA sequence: TGTGCCAGCAGCCTGACAGGGGCCGGGGAGCTGTTTTTT.

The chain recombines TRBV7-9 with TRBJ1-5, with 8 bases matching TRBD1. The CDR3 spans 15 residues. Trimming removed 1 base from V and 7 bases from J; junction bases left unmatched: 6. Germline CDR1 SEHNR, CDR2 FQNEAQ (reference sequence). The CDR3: CASSLVGQGPQPQHF. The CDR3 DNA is TGTGCCAGCAGCTTAGTTGGACAGGGTCCGCAGCCCCAGCATTTT. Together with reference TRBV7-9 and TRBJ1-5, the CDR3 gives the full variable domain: DTGVSQNPRHKITKRGQNVTFRCDPISEHNRLYWYRQTLGQGPEFLTYFQNEAQLEKSRLLSDRFSAERPKGSFSTLEIQRTEQGDSAMYLCASSLVGQGPQPQHFGDGTRLSIL.